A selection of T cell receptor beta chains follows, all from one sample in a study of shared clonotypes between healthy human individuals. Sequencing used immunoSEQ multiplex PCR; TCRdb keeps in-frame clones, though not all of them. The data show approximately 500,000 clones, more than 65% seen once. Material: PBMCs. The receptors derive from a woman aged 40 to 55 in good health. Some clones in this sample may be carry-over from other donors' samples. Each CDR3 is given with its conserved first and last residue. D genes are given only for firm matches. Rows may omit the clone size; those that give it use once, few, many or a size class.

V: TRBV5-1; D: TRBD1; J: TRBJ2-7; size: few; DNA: TGCGCCAGCAGCTTGGGGACAGGTGACACCTACGAGCAGTACTTC; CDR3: CASSLGTGDTYEQYF
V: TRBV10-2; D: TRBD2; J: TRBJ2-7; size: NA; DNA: TGCGCCAGCAGTGAGAGTAGCGGGAGAAGGTACGAGCAGTACTTC; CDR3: CASSESSGRRYEQYF
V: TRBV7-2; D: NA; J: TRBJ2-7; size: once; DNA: TGTGCCAGCAGCTTCAGCGTAGCCTACGAGCAGTACTTC; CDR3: CASSFSVAYEQYF
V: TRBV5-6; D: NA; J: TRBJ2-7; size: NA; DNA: TGTGCCAGCAGCCTGACTATCTACGAGCAGTACTTC; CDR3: CASSLTIYEQYF
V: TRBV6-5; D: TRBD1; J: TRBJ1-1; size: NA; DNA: TGTGCCAGCACCCAGGGACAGGGGGCTCTAACTGAAGCTTTCTTT; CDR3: CASTQGQGALTEAFF
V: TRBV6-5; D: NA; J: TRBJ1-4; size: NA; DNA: TGTGCCAGTTCTCGGCTTGCAACTAATGAAAAACTGTTTTTT; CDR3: CASSRLATNEKLFF
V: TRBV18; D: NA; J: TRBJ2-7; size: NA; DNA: TGTGCCAGCTCACCACCGCTAGTTTGGGGCTACGAGCAGTACTTC; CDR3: CASSPPLVWGYEQYF
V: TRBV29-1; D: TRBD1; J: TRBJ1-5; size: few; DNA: TGCAGCGTTGAATTAAGGACAGGGCTGGAGAAGCCCCAGCATTTT; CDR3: CSVELRTGLEKPQHF
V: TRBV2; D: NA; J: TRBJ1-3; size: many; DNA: TGTGCCAGCTCAGGGGAGGCCGCCGGAAACACCATATATTTT; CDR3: CASSGEAAGNTIYF
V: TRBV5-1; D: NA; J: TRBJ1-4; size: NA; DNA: TGCGCCAGCAGCGCCACCCTGGGACGGGATGAAAAACTGTTTTTT; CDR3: CASSATLGRDEKLFF
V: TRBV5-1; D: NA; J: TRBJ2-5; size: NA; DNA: TGCGCCAGCAGCTTGAGTGGGTCGTGGGAGACCCAGTACTTC; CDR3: CASSLSGSWETQYF
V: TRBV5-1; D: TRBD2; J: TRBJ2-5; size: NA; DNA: TGCGCCAGCAGCTTGACTAGCGGCCAAGAGACCCAGTACTTC; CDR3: CASSLTSGQETQYF
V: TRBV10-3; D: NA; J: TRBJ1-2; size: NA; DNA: TGTGCCATCAGTGAGTCTAGGGAGGACCCTAAGGGCTACACCTTC; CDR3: CAISESREDPKGYTF
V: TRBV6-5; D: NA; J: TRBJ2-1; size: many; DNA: TGTGCCAGCAGTTACGGAACTATCGTCGGTGAGCAGTTCTTC; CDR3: CASSYGTIVGEQFF
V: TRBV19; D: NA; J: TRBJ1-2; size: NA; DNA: TGTGCCAGTAGTCTCGTAGGACAAGTCTATGGCTACACCTTC; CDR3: CASSLVGQVYGYTF
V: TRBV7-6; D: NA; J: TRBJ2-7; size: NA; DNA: TGTGCCAGCAGCTTAGTCCAGGGCCTGTACGAGCAGTACTTC; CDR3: CASSLVQGLYEQYF
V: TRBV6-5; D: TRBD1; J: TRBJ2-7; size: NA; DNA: TGTGCCAGCAGTTACGGACAGGGCTGGGAGCAGTACTTC; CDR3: CASSYGQGWEQYF
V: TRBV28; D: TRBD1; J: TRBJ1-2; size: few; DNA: TGTGCCAGCATTCCCTCCGGGACAGCTTTGGGAGATGGCTACACCTTC; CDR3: CASIPSGTALGDGYTF
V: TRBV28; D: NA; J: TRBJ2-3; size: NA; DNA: TGTGCCAGCAGTTTGCTGGCAGATACGCAGTATTTT; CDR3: CASSLLADTQYF
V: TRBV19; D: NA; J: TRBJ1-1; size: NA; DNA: TGTGCCAGTAGTCTAGTGGGTGGTGCGGGTGAAGCTTTCTTT; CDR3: CASSLVGGAGEAFF